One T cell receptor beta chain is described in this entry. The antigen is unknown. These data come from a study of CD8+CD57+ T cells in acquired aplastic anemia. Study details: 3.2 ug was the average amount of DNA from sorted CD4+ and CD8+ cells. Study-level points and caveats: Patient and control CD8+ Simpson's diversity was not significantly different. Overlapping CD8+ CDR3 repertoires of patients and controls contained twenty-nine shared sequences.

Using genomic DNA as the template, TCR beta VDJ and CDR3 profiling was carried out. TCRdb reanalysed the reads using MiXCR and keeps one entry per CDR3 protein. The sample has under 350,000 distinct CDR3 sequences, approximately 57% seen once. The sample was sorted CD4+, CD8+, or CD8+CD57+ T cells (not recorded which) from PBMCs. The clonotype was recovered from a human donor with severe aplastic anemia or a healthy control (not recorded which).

This CDR3 is CASSMGENYGYTF. The CDR3 DNA is TGTGCCAGTAGTATGGGGGAAAACTATGGCTACACCTTC. The chain employs TRBV19 and TRBJ1-2; D might be TRBD1 (5 bases). The CDR3 runs 13 residues. V lost 3 bases, J lost 2 bases, and 7 bases lay in between. Germline loops: CDR1 LNHDA, CDR2 SQIVND (reference sequence).